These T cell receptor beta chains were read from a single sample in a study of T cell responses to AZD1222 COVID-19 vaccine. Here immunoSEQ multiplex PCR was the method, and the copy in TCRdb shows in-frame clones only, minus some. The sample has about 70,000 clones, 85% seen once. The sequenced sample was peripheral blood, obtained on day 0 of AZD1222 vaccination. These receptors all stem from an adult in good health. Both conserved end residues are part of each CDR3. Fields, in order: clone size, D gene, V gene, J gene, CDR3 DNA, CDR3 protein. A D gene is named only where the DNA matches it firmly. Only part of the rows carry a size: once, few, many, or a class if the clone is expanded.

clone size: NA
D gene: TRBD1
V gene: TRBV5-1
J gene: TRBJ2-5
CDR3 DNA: TGCGCCAGCAAAAACAGGGGCGCAGTAGAAGAGACCCAGTACTTC
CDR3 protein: CASKNRGAVEETQYF

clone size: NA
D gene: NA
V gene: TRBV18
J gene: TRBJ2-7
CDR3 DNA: TGTGCCAGCTCACCTGGACAGATCTACGAGCAGTACTTC
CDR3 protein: CASSPGQIYEQYF

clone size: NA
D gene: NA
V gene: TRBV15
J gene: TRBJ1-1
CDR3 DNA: TGTGCCACCGGACCAGGGCCGGGGTTTGAAGCTTTCTTT
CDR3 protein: CATGPGPGFEAFF

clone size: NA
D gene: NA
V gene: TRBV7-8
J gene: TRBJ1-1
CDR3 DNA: TGTGCCAGCAGATCAATCCAGGACCTTGAAGCTTTCTTT
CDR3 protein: CASRSIQDLEAFF

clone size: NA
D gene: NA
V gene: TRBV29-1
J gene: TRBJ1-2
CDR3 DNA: TGCAGCGTTGAGATGCAGGGTGGCTACACCTTC
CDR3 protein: CSVEMQGGYTF

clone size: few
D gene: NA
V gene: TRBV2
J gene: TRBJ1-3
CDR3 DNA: TGTGCCAGCAGTGAGGGGAGGAGGTCCGGGAACACCATATATTTT
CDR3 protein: CASSEGRRSGNTIYF

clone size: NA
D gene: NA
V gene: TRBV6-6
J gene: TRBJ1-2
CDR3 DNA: TGTGCCAGCAGAATCCAAGGGAACTATGGCTACACCTTC
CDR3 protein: CASRIQGNYGYTF

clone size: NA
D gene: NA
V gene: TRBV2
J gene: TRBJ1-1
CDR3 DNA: TGTGCCAGCAGTCTTCAACGGGGGAACACTGAAGCTTTCTTT
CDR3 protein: CASSLQRGNTEAFF

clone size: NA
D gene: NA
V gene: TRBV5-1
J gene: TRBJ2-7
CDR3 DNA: TGCGCCAGCAGCTTGGGGGTCTCTGGGGCGGGCGAGCAGTACTTC
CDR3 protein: CASSLGVSGAGEQYF

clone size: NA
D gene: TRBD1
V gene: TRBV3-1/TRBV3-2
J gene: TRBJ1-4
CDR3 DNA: TGTGCCAGCAACAGACAGGGCAATGAAAAACTGTTTTTT
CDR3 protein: CASNRQGNEKLFF

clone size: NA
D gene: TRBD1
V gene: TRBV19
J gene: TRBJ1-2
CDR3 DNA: TGTGCCAGTAGGAAACGGGACAGGGTCGTTGGCTACACCTTC
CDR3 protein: CASRKRDRVVGYTF

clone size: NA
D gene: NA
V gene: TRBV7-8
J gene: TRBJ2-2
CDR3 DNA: TGTGCCAGCAGCGAGTACCAGGGTCCCACCGGGGAGCTGTTTTTT
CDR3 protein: CASSEYQGPTGELFF